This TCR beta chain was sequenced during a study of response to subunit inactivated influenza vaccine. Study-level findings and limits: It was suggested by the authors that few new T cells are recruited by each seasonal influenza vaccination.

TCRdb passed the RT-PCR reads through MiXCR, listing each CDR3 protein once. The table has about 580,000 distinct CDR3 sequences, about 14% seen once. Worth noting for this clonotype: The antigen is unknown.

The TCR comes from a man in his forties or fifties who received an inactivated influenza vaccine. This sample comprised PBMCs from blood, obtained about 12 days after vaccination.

The CDR3 coding sequence is TGTGCCGTTGGCCCCGGGAGCTCCTACAATGAGCAGTTCTTC. Its protein is CAVGPGSSYNEQFF. The chain links TRBV6-1 to TRBJ2-1, with D possibly being TRBD2 (6 bases). This CDR3 has 14 residues. Trimming stripped 11 bases from V and 0 bases from J, with 14 bases between. Looked up from germline, CDR1 is MNHNS and CDR2 is SASEGT.